The sequence of this T cell receptor beta chain was determined in a study of T cell repertoires in cytomegalovirus infection. Notes on the study in general: HLA-C-restricted CMV clonotypes gave the most frequent clonotype in two of eight donors.

CDR3 length equals 15 residues. Germline CDR1 reads LNHDA; CDR2 reads SQIVND (reference sequence). TCRdb called the reads again in MiXCR, with one record for every CDR3 protein. The sample has 600,000 to 800,000 distinct CDR3 sequences; 24% are singletons. On this clonotype: The antigen is not known. This may be a read error, as it is one base from a much larger clone.

Sequenced sample: CD8+ T cells from PBMCs. The source is a human donor in good health (CMV status not recorded). Some clones in this sample may be carry-over from other donors' samples. The J gene is TRBJ1-5, the V gene TRBV19, with TRBD1 matching 8 bases. The CDR3 DNA reads TGTACCAGTCGCTGGGGGACAGGAGTCAATCAGCCCCAGCATTTT. Amino acids: CTSRWGTGVNQPQHF. Variable domain in full (rest from reference TRBV19 and TRBJ1-5): DGGITQSPKYLFRKEGQNVTLSCEQNLNHDAMYWYRQDPGQGLRLIYYSQIVNDFQKGDIAEGYSVSREKKESFPLTVTSAQKNPTAFYLCTSRWGTGVNQPQHFGDGTRLSIL.